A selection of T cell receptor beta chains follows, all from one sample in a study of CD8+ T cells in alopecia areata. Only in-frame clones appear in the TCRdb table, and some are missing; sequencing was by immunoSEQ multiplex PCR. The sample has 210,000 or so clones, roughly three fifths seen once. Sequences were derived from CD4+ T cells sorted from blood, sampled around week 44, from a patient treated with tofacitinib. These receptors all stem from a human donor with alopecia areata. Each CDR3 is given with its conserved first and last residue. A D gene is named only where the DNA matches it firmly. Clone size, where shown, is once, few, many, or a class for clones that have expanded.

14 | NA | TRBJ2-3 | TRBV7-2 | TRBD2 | CASSSGLAADTQYF | TGTGCCAGCAGCTCGGGACTAGCGGCAGATACGCAGTATTTT
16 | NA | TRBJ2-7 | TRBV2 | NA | CASSDKGQGVVYEQYF | TGTGCCAGCAGTGATAAGGGGCAGGGTGTGGTTTACGAGCAGTACTTC
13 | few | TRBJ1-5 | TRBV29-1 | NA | CSVAGSSNQPQHF | TGCAGCGTTGCAGGGTCGAGCAATCAGCCCCAGCATTTT
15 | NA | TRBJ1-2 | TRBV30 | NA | CALEGNRTSNYGYTF | TGTGCCCTGGAGGGAAACCGGACTTCTAACTATGGCTACACCTTC
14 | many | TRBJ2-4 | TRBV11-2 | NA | CASSSVGAKNIQYF | TGTGCCAGCAGCTCGGTGGGAGCCAAAAACATTCAGTACTTC
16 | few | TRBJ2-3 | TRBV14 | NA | CASSQGDLLLTDTQYF | TGTGCCAGCAGCCAAGGGGACCTCCTGCTCACAGATACGCAGTATTTT
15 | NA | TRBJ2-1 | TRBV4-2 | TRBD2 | CASRNSLAGYNEQFF | TGTGCCAGCAGAAATTCGCTAGCGGGCTACAATGAGCAGTTCTTC
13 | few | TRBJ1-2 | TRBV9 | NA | CASSVVPTYGYTF | TGTGCCAGCAGCGTAGTACCGACGTATGGCTACACCTTC
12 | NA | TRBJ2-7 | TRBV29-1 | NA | CSVVVWGYEQYF | TGCAGCGTTGTGGTTTGGGGCTACGAGCAGTACTTC
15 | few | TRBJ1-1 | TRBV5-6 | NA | CASSLARGKSTEAFF | TGTGCCAGCAGCTTGGCCAGGGGAAAATCCACTGAAGCTTTCTTT
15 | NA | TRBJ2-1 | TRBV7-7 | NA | CASSLGAGAPGEQFF | TGTGCCAGCAGCCTAGGGGCGGGGGCTCCGGGTGAGCAGTTCTTC
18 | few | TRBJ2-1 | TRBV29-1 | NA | CSVEVWGLLGSSYNEQFF | TGCAGCGTTGAAGTCTGGGGGCTTCTAGGGAGCTCCTACAATGAGCAGTTCTTC
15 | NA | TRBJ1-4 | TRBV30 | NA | CAWSVLENSGEKLFF | TGTGCCTGGAGTGTATTGGAGAATTCGGGTGAAAAACTGTTTTTT
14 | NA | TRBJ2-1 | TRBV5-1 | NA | CASSLGERVGEQFF | TGCGCCAGCAGCTTGGGGGAAAGGGTCGGTGAGCAGTTCTTC
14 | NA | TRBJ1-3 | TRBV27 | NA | CASRDSYSGNTIYF | TGTGCCAGCAGGGACAGCTACTCTGGAAACACCATATATTTT
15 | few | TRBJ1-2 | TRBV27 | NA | CASSLSRADNYGYTF | TGTGCCAGCAGTTTATCGCGGGCGGACAATTATGGCTACACCTTC
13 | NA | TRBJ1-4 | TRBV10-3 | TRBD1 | CAIRDRGGEKLFF | TGTGCCATCAGGGACAGGGGAGGTGAAAAACTGTTTTTT
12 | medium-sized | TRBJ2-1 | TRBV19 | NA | CATLGLPNEQFF | TGTGCCACTTTGGGCCTCCCTAATGAGCAGTTCTTC
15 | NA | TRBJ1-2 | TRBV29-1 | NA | CSVELRGRSLGGYTF | TGCAGCGTTGAATTACGAGGACGGTCCCTGGGTGGCTACACCTTC
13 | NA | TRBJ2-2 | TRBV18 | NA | CASSTRQAGELFF | TGTGCCAGCTCAACTAGACAGGCCGGGGAGCTGTTTTTT
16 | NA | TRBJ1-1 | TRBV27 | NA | CASSFLGRGENTEAFF | TGTGCCAGCAGTTTCTTGGGCAGGGGAGAGAACACTGAAGCTTTCTTT
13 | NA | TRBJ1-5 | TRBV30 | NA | CAWAAGDNQPQHF | TGTGCCTGGGCGGCAGGGGATAATCAGCCCCAGCATTTT
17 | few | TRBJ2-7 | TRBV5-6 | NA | CASSTRKGRRMPYEQYF | TGTGCCAGCAGCACCCGGAAAGGGCGACGTATGCCCTACGAGCAGTACTTC
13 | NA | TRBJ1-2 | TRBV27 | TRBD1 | CASSFRGGDGYTF | TGTGCCAGCAGTTTCAGGGGGGGCGATGGCTACACCTTC
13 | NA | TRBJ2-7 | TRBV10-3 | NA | CAITRDKGNEQYF | TGTGCCATAACCAGGGACAAGGGGAACGAGCAGTACTTC
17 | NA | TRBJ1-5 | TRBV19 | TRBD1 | CASSNRGRVSSNQPQHF | TGTGCCAGTAGTAACAGGGGACGGGTATCGAGCAATCAGCCCCAGCATTTT
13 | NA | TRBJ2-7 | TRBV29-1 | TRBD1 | CSVGTGGYYEQYF | TGCAGCGTCGGGACAGGGGGCTATTACGAGCAGTACTTC
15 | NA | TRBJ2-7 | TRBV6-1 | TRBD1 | CASSPVGQGAHEQYF | TGTGCCAGCAGTCCCGTCGGGCAGGGGGCCCACGAGCAGTACTTC
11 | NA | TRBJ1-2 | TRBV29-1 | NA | CSVETGYGYTF | TGCAGCGTTGAGACAGGCTATGGCTACACCTTC
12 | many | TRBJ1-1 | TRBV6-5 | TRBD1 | CASRLGQGEAFF | TGTGCCAGCAGACTCGGACAGGGCGAAGCTTTCTTT
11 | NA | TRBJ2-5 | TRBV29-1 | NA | CSASPQETQYF | TGCAGCGCTTCACCGCAAGAGACCCAGTACTTC
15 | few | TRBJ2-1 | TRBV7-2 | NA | CASSLELSSYNEQFF | TGTGCCAGCAGCTTAGAGCTTAGCTCCTACAATGAGCAGTTCTTC
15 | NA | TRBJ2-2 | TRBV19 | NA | CASSIQVGVTGELFF | TGTGCCAGTAGTATTCAGGTCGGGGTCACCGGGGAGCTGTTTTTT
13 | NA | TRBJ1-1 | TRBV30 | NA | CAWRRTLSAEAFF | TGTGCCTGGAGAAGGACTCTGAGCGCTGAAGCTTTCTTT
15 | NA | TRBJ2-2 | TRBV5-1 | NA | CASSLSSGNTGELFF | TGCGCCAGCAGCTTGTCCTCCGGGAACACCGGGGAGCTGTTTTTT
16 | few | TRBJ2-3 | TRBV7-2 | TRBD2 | CASSSRLADYTDTQYF | TGTGCCAGCAGCTCAAGACTAGCGGATTACACAGATACGCAGTATTTT
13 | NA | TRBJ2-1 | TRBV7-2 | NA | CASSLAAPGEQFF | TGTGCCAGCAGCTTAGCGGCCCCCGGTGAGCAGTTCTTC
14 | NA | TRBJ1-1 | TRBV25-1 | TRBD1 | CASSITGGNTEAFF | TGTGCCAGCAGCATTACAGGGGGCAACACTGAAGCTTTCTTT
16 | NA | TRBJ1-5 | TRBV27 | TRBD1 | CASSGWTGGVHQPQHF | TGTGCCAGCAGTGGATGGACAGGGGGTGTCCATCAGCCCCAGCATTTT
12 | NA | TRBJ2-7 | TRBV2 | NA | CASTLGSYEQYF | TGTGCCAGTACTCTAGGTTCCTACGAGCAGTACTTC
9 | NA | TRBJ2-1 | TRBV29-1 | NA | CSVEDEQFF | TGCAGCGTTGAGGATGAGCAGTTCTTC
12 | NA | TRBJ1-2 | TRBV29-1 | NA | CSVDPPVAGYTF | TGCAGCGTTGACCCCCCTGTGGCTGGCTACACCTTC
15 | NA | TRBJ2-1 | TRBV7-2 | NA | CASSFRGGANNEQFF | TGTGCCAGCAGCTTTAGAGGGGGGGCGAACAATGAGCAGTTCTTC
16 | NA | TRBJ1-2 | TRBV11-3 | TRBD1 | CASSAHFSGTGNGYTF | TGTGCCAGCAGCGCGCACTTTTCCGGGACAGGGAACGGCTACACCTTC
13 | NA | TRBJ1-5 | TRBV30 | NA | CAWSVHNNQPQHF | TGTGCCTGGAGTGTACACAACAATCAGCCCCAGCATTTT
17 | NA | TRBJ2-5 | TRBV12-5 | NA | CASGSPDRDPTTGTQYF | TGTGCTAGTGGTTCGCCCGACCGGGACCCTACGACGGGGACCCAGTACTTC
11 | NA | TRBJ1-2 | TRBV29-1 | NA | CSSVQGPGYTF | TGCAGCTCGGTGCAGGGCCCTGGCTACACCTTC
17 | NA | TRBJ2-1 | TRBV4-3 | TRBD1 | CASSQDPPDRGNTFSFF | TGCGCCAGCAGCCAAGATCCCCCGGACAGGGGGAATACGTTTTCGTTCTTC
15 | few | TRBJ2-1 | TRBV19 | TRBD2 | CASSIGTSDYNEQFF | TGTGCCAGTAGTATAGGGACTAGCGACTACAATGAGCAGTTCTTC
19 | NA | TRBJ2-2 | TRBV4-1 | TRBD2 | CASSQEGWEAGANTGELFF | TGCGCCAGCAGCCAAGAGGGCTGGGAAGCGGGGGCTAACACCGGGGAGCTGTTTTTT
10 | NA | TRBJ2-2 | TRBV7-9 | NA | CASSLRELFF | TGTGCCAGCAGCTTGAGGGAGCTGTTTTTT
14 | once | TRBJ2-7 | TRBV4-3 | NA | CASSQSSQNYEQYF | TGCGCCAGCAGCCAATCCTCCCAGAACTACGAGCAGTACTTC
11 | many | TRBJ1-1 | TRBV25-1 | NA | CASSFNTEAFF | TGTGCCAGCAGCTTCAACACTGAAGCTTTCTTT
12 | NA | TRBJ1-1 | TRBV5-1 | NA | CASSLRGTEAFF | TGCGCCAGCAGCTTACGGGGAACTGAAGCTTTCTTT
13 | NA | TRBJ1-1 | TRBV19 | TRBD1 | CASSTDRDTEAFF | TGTGCCAGTAGTACCGACAGGGACACTGAAGCTTTCTTT
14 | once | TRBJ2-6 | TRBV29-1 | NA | CSATGYDGANVLTF | TGCAGCGCCACAGGGTACGATGGGGCCAACGTCCTGACTTTC